One sample yielded the 21 T cell receptor beta chains listed below, sequenced in a study of OX40 agonist ivuxolimab in advanced cancers. Only in-frame clones appear in the TCRdb table, and some are missing; sequencing was by immunoSEQ multiplex PCR. The sample records approximately 74,000 clones, over 85% being singletons. The source material was CD4+ or CD8+ T cells sorted from blood, sampled in a trial of the OX40 agonist ivuxolimab. The receptors originated from an adult with an advanced solid tumor such as melanoma, head and neck, liver or kidney cancer.

The chain joins TRBV29-1 to TRBJ2-7; TRBD1 agrees at 10 bases. With 7 bases clipped from V and 3 bases from J, the junction kept 12 bases outside the gene matches. The CDR3 runs 15 residues. From germline, CDR1 is SQVTM and CDR2 ANQGSEA. The CDR3 region is CSARGPGTGDYEQYF. The DNA of the CDR3 is TGCAGCGCCCGGGGCCCCGGGACAGGGGACTACGAGCAGTACTTC.

This clone was seen more than once but under ten times. The chain uses TRBV2 and TRBJ2-7; D tentatively fits TRBD1 or TRBD2 (6 bases each). CDR3 length: 13 amino acids. Looked up from germline, CDR1 is SNHLY and CDR2 is FYNNEI. V lost 7 bases and J lost 4, with 14 bases in between. This chain's CDR3 is CASTTGAVYEQYF. The CDR3 nucleotides read TGTGCCAGCACCACGGGGGCCGTATACGAGCAGTACTTC.

The CDR3: CASSSEQGLEQFF. CDR3 coding DNA: TGTGCCAGCAGTTCCGAACAGGGACTAGAGCAGTTCTTC. The V and J genes are TRBV11-2 and TRBJ2-1, with D possibly being TRBD2 (7 bases). V was clipped by 6 bases and J by 10 bases, with 16 bases between them. The CDR3 has 13 amino acids. CDR1 is SGHAT, CDR2 FQNNGV, per germline.

The V gene is TRBV5-5, the J gene TRBJ2-1; 10 nucleotides agree with TRBD2. The CDR3 is made up of 15 amino acids. CDR1 is SGHKS and CDR2 is YYEKEE in the germline V gene (reference sequence). After removal of 2 bases from V and 5 bases from J, the junction contained 4 bases not matched to a gene. The CDR3 DNA follows: TGTGCCAGCAGCTTCGGACTAGCGGTCGACAATGAGCAGTTCTTC. This translates into CASSFGLAVDNEQFF.

V is TRBV28 and J is TRBJ2-5; 7 bases are shared with TRBD2. After removal of 6 bases from V and 5 bases from J, the junction contained 18 bases not matched to a gene. The CDR3 covers 17 residues. The germline V gene encodes CDR1 MDHEN and CDR2 SYDVKM. The CDR3 spells CASSLASSRGWEETQYF. In nucleotides, the CDR3 is TGTGCCAGCAGCCTAGCCTCTTCGCGGGGGTGGGAGGAGACCCAGTACTTC.

V is TRBV4-3 and J is TRBJ1-6; 8 bases line up with TRBD1. The length of the CDR3 is 14 residues. CDR1 and CDR2 from the germline V gene are LGHNA and YSLEER. Trimming cost V 4 bases and J 10 bases; bases outside gene matches: 6. The CDR3 spells CASSPQGAGSPLHF. CDR3 in DNA: TGCGCCAGCAGCCCCCAGGGGGCCGGGTCACCCCTCCACTTT.

The genes are TRBV5-1 and TRBJ2-1; 8 positions match TRBD1. V trimming: 4 bases; J trimming: 0 bases; junction bases outside the gene matches: 6. The germline V gene encodes CDR1 SGHRS and CDR2 YFSETQ. The CDR3 covers 16 residues. The CDR3 coding sequence is TGCGCCAGCAGCAGGTCCGGGACAGGCTCCTACAATGAGCAGTTCTTC. It yields the protein CASSRSGTGSYNEQFF.

The rearrangement links TRBV6-5 to TRBJ1-1; D is unresolved. V dropped 5 bases and J dropped 2 bases, with 12 bases sitting between them. CDR3 size: 14 residues. The V gene's germline CDR1 is MNHEY and CDR2 SVGAGI. CDR3: CASSRGGVNTEAFF. In DNA form, the CDR3 reads TGTGCCAGCAGTCGGGGAGGAGTAAACACTGAAGCTTTCTTT.

The genes are TRBV5-1 and TRBJ2-5; 7 bases agree with TRBD2. V trimming: 0 bases; J trimming: 0 bases; junction bases outside the gene matches: 14. The CDR3 is 19 amino acids. Germline CDR1 SGHRS, CDR2 YFSETQ. The DNA of the CDR3 is TGCGCCAGCAGCTTGGCCTTCGTCGGCGGGGGACGATACCAAGAGACCCAGTACTTC. Translated, it gives CASSLAFVGGGRYQETQYF.

The chain has TRBV11-3 and TRBJ2-3; the D gene is possibly TRBD2 (6 bases). This CDR3 is 15 amino acids long. CDR1 SGHNT and CDR2 YENEEA come from the germline V gene. With 5 bases removed from V and 0 bases from J, the gap between germline ends came to 12 bases. The CDR3 here is CASSKSGTSTDTQYF. The CDR3 DNA is TGTGCCAGCAGCAAGTCGGGGACTAGCACAGATACGCAGTATTTT.

The rearrangement joins TRBV27 to TRBJ2-5; 10 bases fit TRBD1. Trimming at V came to 0 bases and at J to 5 bases, leaving 9 bases not matched to a gene. Germline V gives CDR1 MNHEY, CDR2 SMNVEV (reference sequence). The CDR3 length is 17 residues. CDR3 coding DNA: TGTGCCAGCAGTTTATCCCGACTCAGACAGGGGGCCGAGACCCAGTACTTC. Translating it yields CASSLSRLRQGAETQYF.

V usage is TRBV18 and J usage is TRBJ2-3, with a weak D call TRBD2 (6 bases). Trimming stripped 5 bases from V and 2 bases from J, with 17 bases between. The CDR3 extends over 16 amino acids. Germline V gives CDR1 KGHSH, CDR2 LQKENI. The CDR3 loop reads CASSRETGLSTDTQYF. The CDR3, as DNA: TGTGCCAGCTCAAGGGAAACGGGACTTTCCACAGATACGCAGTATTTT.

The chain employs TRBV11-3 and TRBJ2-2; 7 bases are shared with TRBD1. CDR3 length equals 15 residues. CDR1 SGHNT and CDR2 YENEEA come from the germline V gene. V trimming: 5 bases; J trimming: 3 bases; junction bases outside the gene matches: 6. The CDR3 loop reads CASSPDRVDTGELFF. As DNA, the CDR3 is TGTGCCAGCAGCCCAGACAGGGTTGACACCGGGGAGCTGTTTTTT.

This clone was observed once. CDR3 region: CASSVTGGGDEQFF. CDR3 nucleotides: TGCGCCAGCAGCGTTACAGGGGGCGGAGATGAGCAGTTCTTC. The chain uses TRBV5-1 and TRBJ2-1, with 9 positions matching TRBD1. CDR3 length: 14 amino acids. Germline V CDR1 and CDR2: SGHRS, YFSETQ. J was trimmed by 8 bases and V by 4 bases; bases with no gene match: 7. The complete variable domain, with remaining parts taken from reference TRBV5-1 and TRBJ2-1, reads KAGVTQTPRYLIKTRGQQVTLSCSPISGHRSVSWYQQTPGQGLQFLFEYFSETQRNKGNFPGRFSGRQFSNSRSEMNVSTLELGDSALYLCASSVTGGGDEQFFGPGTRLTVL.

This chain uses TRBV5-6 with TRBJ2-7; D gene uncertain. V was clipped by 2 bases and J by 4 bases, with 7 bases between them. The V gene's germline CDR1 is SGHDT and CDR2 YYEEEE. The CDR3 totals 12 residues. In DNA form, the CDR3 reads TGTGCCAGCAGCTTATCTGATTACGAGCAGTACTTC. Translation gives CASSLSDYEQYF. The full variable domain, completed using reference TRBV5-6 and TRBJ2-7, is DAGVTQSPTHLIKTRGQQVTLRCSPKSGHDTVSWYQQALGQGPQFIFQYYEEEERQRGNFPDRFSGHQFPNYSSELNVNALLLGDSALYLCASSLSDYEQYFGPGTRLTVT.

This sequence joins TRBV2 and TRBJ2-6; D gene ambiguous. The CDR3 has 16 amino acids. V lost 1 base and J 2 bases, leaving 9 bases between the germline ends. Looked up from germline, CDR1 is SNHLY and CDR2 is FYNNEI. In DNA, the CDR3 is TGTGCCAGCAGTGAAGAAATGACCGCTGGGGCCAACGTCCTGACTTTC. This encodes CASSEEMTAGANVLTF.

This chain links TRBV7-2 with TRBJ2-5; 7 nucleotides align to TRBD1. The CDR3 runs 14 residues. Trimming removed 4 bases from V and 5 bases from J; junction bases left unmatched: 7. CDR1 SGHTA and CDR2 FQGNSA come from the germline V gene. The CDR3 loop is CASSSQQGRETQYF. Here the CDR3 DNA reads TGTGCCAGCAGCTCTCAACAGGGGCGGGAGACCCAGTACTTC.

The chain is built from TRBV11-3 and TRBJ2-7; D not certain. Trimming cost V 1 base and J 1 base, with 5 bases left between them. Germline lookup yields CDR1 SGHNT and CDR2 YENEEA. This CDR3 contains 13 residues. CDR3 sequence reads: CASSLAKSYEQYF. The CDR3 DNA reads TGTGCCAGCAGCTTAGCCAAGTCCTACGAGCAGTACTTC.

The V gene is TRBV25-1, the J gene TRBJ1-2; TRBD1 is a possible D gene (5 bases). The CDR3 loop spans 15 amino acids. Trimming cost V 0 bases and J 8 bases, with 16 bases left between them. Germline V gene lookup returns CDR1 MGHDK and CDR2 SYGVNS. The CDR3 sequence is CASSEYEGTVGGYTF. In DNA, the CDR3 is TGTGCCAGCAGTGAATACGAGGGGACTGTGGGGGGCTACACCTTC.

This chain links TRBV29-1 with TRBJ1-4; 7 bases agree with TRBD1. V was pared by 5 bases and J by 8 bases, with 8 bases of the junction left unmatched. Germline CDR1 reads SQVTM; CDR2 reads ANQGSEA. CDR3 size: 13 residues. The CDR3 DNA follows: TGCAGCGTTTACAGACAGGGTATAGAAAAACTGTTTTTT. Protein sequence: CSVYRQGIEKLFF.

The V gene is TRBV7-9, the J gene TRBJ2-3, with a tentative D call TRBD1 (5 bases). Germline V gene lookup returns CDR1 SEHNR and CDR2 FQNEAQ (reference sequence). V was clipped by 3 bases and J by 1 base, with 14 bases between them. This CDR3 has 16 residues. CDR3 in DNA: TGTGCCAGCAGCTTGGGCCCTACCAGGGGCACAGATACGCAGTATTTT. It encodes CASSLGPTRGTDTQYF.